Below are 24 T cell receptor beta chains sequenced from a single sample in a study of regulatory T cells in long-lasting Graves disease. TCR beta libraries were built with iRepertoire HTBI primers and Arm-PCR of CDR3 regions. TCRdb independently ran MiXCR on the multiplex PCR reads; one entry per CDR3 protein. The sample shows about 440,000 distinct CDR3 sequences, more than 13% of them seen only once. Time point specified: newly diagnosed GD, antithyroid drugs for less than 3 months. Preparation of the TCR library used RNA extracted from PBMCs. These data were also reused for a study on T cells in Graves' hyperthyroidism and ophthalmopathy.

The sample consisted of peripheral blood mononuclear cells (PBMCs), taken at new diagnosis, from a patient treated with antithyroid drugs. These receptors all come from a woman between 25 and 40 years old with Graves disease.

A few counts support this clonotype. V is TRBV6-5 and J is TRBJ2-6, with D unclear. Germline values: CDR1 MNHEY, CDR2 SVGAGI. V was cut by 2 bases and J by 0 bases, with 2 bases left in between. This CDR3 spans 14 amino acids. The DNA of the CDR3 is TGTGCCAGCAGTTACGTCTCTGGGGCCAACGTCCTGACTTTC. Translated, it gives CASSYVSGANVLTF.

The chain combines TRBV4-2 with TRBJ2-5; D may be TRBD1 (6 bases). CDR3 length: 20 residues. Germline CDR1 is LGHNA and CDR2 is YNFKEQ. The V gene lost 0 bases and the J gene lost 3 bases, with 26 bases spanning the gap. As DNA, the CDR3 is TGTGCCAGCAGCCAAGATTTGAAGGCAGGGGCCTTGATTCCCGAAGAGACCCAGTACTTC. Protein product: CASSQDLKAGALIPEETQYF.

The gene calls are TRBV3-1 and TRBJ2-7; possible D gene TRBD2, 6 bases. V was pared by 0 bases and J by 11 bases, with 17 bases between. Germline V gene sequence: CDR1 LGHDT, CDR2 YNNKEL (reference sequence). CDR3 length equals 14 residues. For the CDR3, the DNA is TGTGCCAGCAGCCAAGAAGGACGGACGGCGGGGAAGTACTTC. It encodes CASSQEGRTAGKYF.

The rearrangement links TRBV4-1 to TRBJ2-1; tentatively, D is TRBD1 or TRBD2 (5 bases each). Deletions cut 6 bases from V and 0 bases from J, with 24 bases between. The length of the CDR3 is 19 residues. CDR1 is MGHRA and CDR2 is YSYEKL in the germline V gene. CDR3 in amino acids: CASRSVVGGSTSSYNEQFF. In DNA form, the CDR3 reads TGCGCCAGCAGGTCCGTTGTTGGGGGAAGTACGAGCTCCTACAATGAGCAGTTCTTC.

The CDR3 reads CASSLGQINEKLFF. The CDR3 coding sequence is TGTGCCAGCAGTTTAGGGCAGATTAATGAAAAACTGTTTTTT. V and J are TRBV12-3 or TRBV12-4 and TRBJ1-4, with D unclear. This CDR3 region has 14 residues. Between the trimmed V and J ends, which lost 1 base and 4 bases, there was a span of 7 bases.

V and J are TRBV12-3 or TRBV12-4 and TRBJ2-7; a possible D gene is TRBD2 (5 bases). V lost 4 bases, J lost 10 bases, and 17 bases lay in between. There are 13 residues in the CDR3. CDR3 in amino acids: CASSYTADGNQYF. CDR3 DNA sequence: TGTGCCAGCAGTTACACCGCGGACGGGAATCAGTACTTC.

The chain uses TRBV10-1 and TRBJ1-1, with D maybe TRBD1 (5 bases). The length of the CDR3 is 13 residues. V was cut by 10 bases and J by 6 bases, with 18 bases left in between. Germline V gives CDR1 WNHNN, CDR2 SYGVQD (reference sequence). For the CDR3, the DNA is TGCGCCACCCGGTTCGACAGTCTCTCTGAAGCTTTCTTT. As protein: CATRFDSLSEAFF.

CDR3 bases: TGTGCCAGCAGTGGGGGCCGGGAGTGGGGGGCTTCCATGAAAGCCGAAAAACTGTTTTTT. It translates to CASSGGREWGASMKAEKLFF. The chain joins TRBV6-2 or TRBV6-3 to TRBJ1-4, with D tentatively TRBD1 (6 bases). Germline assignment: CDR1 MNHEY and CDR2 SVGEGT. This CDR3 comprises 20 residues. The germline V and J ends were trimmed by 5 bases and 8 bases, with 33 bases remaining between them.

This clonotype was seen many times. The chain employs TRBV27 and TRBJ1-5; D is undetermined. Germline loops: CDR1 MNHEY, CDR2 SMNVEV (reference sequence). The V end was cut by 3 bases, the J end by 0 bases, with 6 bases between. The length of the CDR3 is 14 residues. The CDR3: CASSLTGSNQPQHF. The CDR3 DNA follows: TGTGCCAGCAGTTTGACGGGTAGCAATCAGCCCCAGCATTTT.

The chain couples TRBV6-2 or TRBV6-3 to TRBJ2-3, with 10 nucleotides matching TRBD2. CDR1 is MNHEY, CDR2 SVGEGT, per germline. V shed 2 bases and J 2 bases; nucleotides not matched to a gene: 16. CDR3 size: 20 residues. CDR3 region: CASSYREISGRPRLTDTQYF. DNA of the CDR3: TGTGCCAGCAGTTACAGGGAGATTAGCGGGAGGCCCAGACTCACAGATACGCAGTATTTT.

This clonotype occurred many times. This chain connects TRBV20-1 to TRBJ2-1, with 9 bases aligning to TRBD2. CDR3 length: 15 residues. The germline CDR1 and CDR2 sequences are DFQATT and SNEGSKA (reference sequence). With V trimmed by 0 bases and J by 8 bases, 8 bases remained unmatched. CDR3 sequence (DNA): TGCAGTGCTAGAGATCTGGCGGGAGGGCCTTATGAGCAGTTCTTC. It translates to CSARDLAGGPYEQFF.

The V gene is TRBV27, the J gene TRBJ2-3; D gene unclear. Germline assignment: CDR1 MNHEY and CDR2 SMNVEV (reference sequence). The CDR3 length is 13 residues. The CDR3 is CASIDTSTDTQYF. The CDR3, as DNA: TGTGCATCCATCGACACCAGCACAGATACGCAGTATTTT.

Turning to this clonotype: This clone may be a read error of a much larger clone one base away. The CDR3 carries no conserved terminal phenylalanine or tryptophan, so it likely arises from a read error. The chain is built from TRBV28 and TRBJ1-1; D is uncertain. Germline V CDR1 and CDR2: MDHEN, SYDVKM. The CDR3 has 11 residues. CDR3 protein: CVALGYSKAFL. In nucleotides, the CDR3 is TGTGTGGCCCTGGGCTATAGCAAAGCTTTCCTT.

This clonotype was seen many times. This sequence joins TRBV3-1 and TRBJ2-5, with 11 nucleotides matching TRBD2. V was clipped by 5 bases and J by 3 bases; unmatched bases: 5. This CDR3 comprises 15 residues. The germline gives CDR1 LGHDT, CDR2 YNNKEL (reference sequence). Written as DNA, the CDR3 is TGTGCCAGCAGCACCGGGACTAGCGGAAAAGAGACCCAGTACTTC. It is translated as CASSTGTSGKETQYF.

This clonotype was detected many times. V usage is TRBV29-1 and J usage is TRBJ2-3, with D possibly TRBD1 on 6 matching bases. There are 13 residues in the CDR3. CDR1 is SQVTM and CDR2 is ANQGSEA in the germline V gene. V was trimmed by 3 bases and J by 7 bases, leaving 14 bases between them. CDR3 nucleotides: TGCAGCGTTGATGGAGACAGGAGGAATACGCAGTATTTT. It translates to CSVDGDRRNTQYF.

There are many counts of this clonotype. This chain connects TRBV13 to TRBJ2-2, with TRBD2 as a possible D gene (6 bases). The CDR3 runs to 16 residues. V lost 1 base and J 1 base, leaving 10 bases between the germline ends. Germline V gene data show CDR1 as PRHDT and CDR2 as FYEKMQ (reference sequence). The CDR3 region is CASSLVADKNTGELFF. The CDR3 coding sequence is TGTGCCAGCAGCTTAGTAGCGGACAAGAACACCGGGGAGCTGTTTTTT.

As for this clonotype: Lacking the conserved final phenylalanine or tryptophan, this CDR3 likely reflects a read error. The CDR3 DNA follows: TGCAGTGCTGAACAGGGACTCGACAATACGCAGTATTCT. Protein product: CSAEQGLDNTQYS. The chain combines TRBV20-1 with TRBJ2-3; D assignment may be TRBD1 or TRBD2 (6 bases each). V dropped 5 bases and J dropped 7 bases, with 16 bases sitting between them. The CDR3 has 13 residues. Germline V lookup: CDR1 DFQATT, CDR2 SNEGSKA (reference sequence).

This clonotype was found many times. This chain joins TRBV11-2 and TRBJ2-1, with D tentatively TRBD1 (6 bases). Germline assignment: CDR1 SGHAT and CDR2 FQNNGV. This CDR3 is built from 15 residues. V lost 5 bases and J lost 4, with 15 bases in between. The CDR3 sequence: CASSQDIGGYNEQFF. For the CDR3, the DNA is TGTGCCAGCAGCCAGGACATAGGGGGATACAATGAGCAGTTCTTC.

This clonotype was found a few times. The rearrangement uses TRBV19 and TRBJ2-3; 9 nucleotides align to TRBD2. Losses at the gene ends were 6 bases for V and 2 bases for J; bases not matched to a gene: 6. The germline CDR1 and CDR2 sequences are LNHDA and SQIVND (reference sequence). The CDR3 is 15 amino acids. The DNA for the CDR3 is TGTGCCAGTAGCCCAATAGCGGGAGACACAGATACGCAGTATTTT. Amino acids: CASSPIAGDTDTQYF.

V and J are TRBV6-1 and TRBJ2-1, with 9 bases lining up with TRBD2. Germline V lookup: CDR1 MNHNS, CDR2 SASEGT. Trimming at V came to 6 bases and at J to 4 bases, leaving 4 bases not matched to a gene. This CDR3 is built from 14 residues. The CDR3 spells CASRGLAHYNEQFF. For the CDR3, the DNA is TGTGCCAGCAGAGGACTAGCGCATTACAATGAGCAGTTCTTC.

There are many counts of this clonotype. The genes are TRBV20-1 and TRBJ2-4, with D maybe TRBD1 (6 bases). V was shortened by 7 bases and J by 0 bases, with 13 bases between the two germline ends. Per germline, CDR1 DFQATT and CDR2 SNEGSKA (reference sequence). The CDR3 runs 14 residues. As DNA, the CDR3 is TGCAGTGTACCGGGACACTCAGCCAAAAACATTCAGTACTTC. It specifies CSVPGHSAKNIQYF.

In regard to this clonotype: A far larger clone lies a single base away; this is likely a read error. The V gene is TRBV11-3, the J gene TRBJ2-7, with 12 nucleotides matching TRBD2. The CDR3 runs to 15 residues. The germline V gene encodes CDR1 SGHNT and CDR2 YENEEA. This CDR3 reads CASSPRLAGVYKQYF. CDR3 nucleotide sequence: TGTGCCAGCAGCCCCCGACTAGCGGGAGTCTACAAGCAGTACTTC.

V is TRBV7-9 and J is TRBJ1-3, with 9 nucleotides matching TRBD1. Unmatched junction bases numbered 5, after V lost 6 bases and J lost 8 bases. CDR3 length: 13 amino acids. The V gene's germline CDR1 is SEHNR and CDR2 FQNEAQ (reference sequence). CDR3 coding DNA: TGTGCCAGCAGAAGACAGGGGGTGGACACCATATATTTT. Protein: CASRRQGVDTIYF.

This clonotype was seen repeatedly, ten times or more. The chain couples TRBV5-6 to TRBJ1-1; D uncertain. Trimming shortened V by 4 bases and J by 7 bases, and 11 bases separated the two germline ends. The germline gives CDR1 SGHDT, CDR2 YYEEEE. The CDR3 is 12 amino acids. In DNA form, the CDR3 reads TGTGCCAGCAGCCTGGCCGCGAATGAAGCTTTCTTT. Amino acid sequence: CASSLAANEAFF.